These 31 T cell receptor beta chains were all obtained from the same sample, sequenced in a study of cytomegalovirus exposure and HLA in healthy donors. Using immunoSEQ multiplex PCR, the repertoire was profiled, and TCRdb retains in-frame clones only, with some absent. Among some 170,000 clones, roughly 86% were seen once, and the ten largest hold approximately 2.6%. Sequencing input: PBMCs. The receptors here all came from a man younger than 35 in good health and CMV-seropositive.

The chain couples TRBV5-6 to TRBJ1-6; 9 nucleotides agree with TRBD1. Per the germline V gene, CDR1 is SGHDT and CDR2 is YYEEEE. After removal of 4 bases from V and 11 bases from J, the junction contained 13 bases not matched to a gene. The CDR3 sequence is 16 residues long. The CDR3 region has the DNA TGTGCCAGCAGCAAGTCCGGACAGGGGATTCTTGCACCCCTCCACTTT. It codes for CASSKSGQGILAPLHF.

J is TRBJ2-7 and V is TRBV18; 8 bases are a match to TRBD2. V lost 2 bases to trimming and J lost 4 bases; unmatched junction nucleotides: 7. The CDR3 length is 15 residues. The germline V gene encodes CDR1 KGHSH and CDR2 LQKENI. The CDR3 loop reads CASSPGSGRRYEQYF. CDR3 nucleotides: TGTGCCAGCTCACCAGGCAGCGGGAGAAGGTACGAGCAGTACTTC.

The chain couples TRBV11-2 to TRBJ1-2, with a tentative D call TRBD1 (6 bases). V was trimmed by 5 bases and J by 4 bases, leaving 17 bases between them. Germline V lookup: CDR1 SGHAT, CDR2 FQNNGV. This CDR3 region has 15 residues. In DNA form, the CDR3 reads TGTGCCAGCAGCCCCACGAGACAGGATCGCTATGGCTACACCTTC. Its protein product is CASSPTRQDRYGYTF. Full variable domain (outside the CDR3, taken from reference TRBV11-2 and TRBJ1-2): EAGVAQSPRYKIIEKRQSVAFWCNPISGHATLYWYQQILGQGPKLLIQFQNNGVVDDSQLPKDRFSAERLKGVDSTLKIQPAKLEDSAVYLCASSPTRQDRYGYTFGSGTRLTVV.

V and J are TRBV6-1 and TRBJ1-2; D unclear. The CDR3 sequence is 15 residues long. Germline CDR1 MNHNS, CDR2 SASEGT. Trimming removed 2 bases at V and 0 bases at J, with 10 bases between. The chain's CDR3 is CASSERFLANYGYTF. The CDR3 DNA reads as TGTGCCAGCAGTGAACGGTTTTTAGCTAACTATGGCTACACCTTC.

The rearrangement links TRBV25-1 to TRBJ2-1; 8 nucleotides match TRBD1. CDR1 and CDR2 (germline): MGHDK, SYGVNS. The ends lost 4 bases at V and 5 bases at J; junction bases unmatched: 1. There are 13 residues in the CDR3. As DNA, the CDR3 is TGTGCCAGCAGTGGACAGGGGCACAATGAGCAGTTCTTC. Its protein is CASSGQGHNEQFF.

V and J are TRBV7-9 and TRBJ1-2; 7 nucleotides agree with TRBD1. Germline V gene sequence: CDR1 SEHNR, CDR2 FQNEAQ (reference sequence). The CDR3 totals 15 residues. Trimming removed 5 bases from V and 3 bases from J; junction bases left unmatched: 9. The CDR3 bases are TGTGCCAGCAGCCCACAACCCACAGGGGACTATGGCTACACCTTC. Translating it yields CASSPQPTGDYGYTF.

The V and J genes are TRBV28 and TRBJ2-3; 13 bases align to TRBD2. Germline trimming cut 4 bases from V and 5 bases from J; bases unmatched to any gene: 3. The CDR3 runs to 15 residues. Germline V gene sequence: CDR1 MDHEN, CDR2 SYDVKM. CDR3 DNA sequence: TGTGCCAGCAGTTACGGGACTAGCGGGAAAGATACGCAGTATTTT. The encoded protein is CASSYGTSGKDTQYF. Full variable domain (missing parts from reference TRBV28 and TRBJ2-3): DVKVTQSSRYLVKRTGEKVFLECVQDMDHENMFWYRQDPGLGLRLIYFSYDVKMKEKGDIPEGYSVSREKKERFSLILESASTNQTSMYLCASSYGTSGKDTQYFGPGTRLTVL.

The V gene is TRBV12-1, the J gene TRBJ2-5; the D call of TRBD1 is as the table states it, not checked on the DNA. TRBV12-1 is noted as a pseudogene. The CDR3 is 14 residues long. The CDR3: CASIPQGGGETQYF. The CDR3 DNA reads TGTGCCAGCATCCCCCAGGGGGGCGGGGAGACCCAGTACTTC.

The chain carries TRBV18 and TRBJ2-7; D is undetermined. CDR3 length equals 13 residues. From germline, CDR1 is KGHSH and CDR2 LQKENI. Trimming took 2 bases from V and 2 from J, leaving 7 bases between them. This chain's CDR3 is CASSPKQAYEQYF. The CDR3 DNA reads as TGTGCCAGCTCACCAAAGCAGGCCTACGAGCAGTACTTC.

The chain is built from TRBV9 and TRBJ1-2, with 9 bases identical to TRBD1. Trimming took 3 bases from V and 4 from J; bases not matched to a gene: 10. In germline, CDR1 is SGDLS, CDR2 YYNGEE. There are 16 residues in the CDR3. This CDR3 reads CASSGSGTGLGYGYTF. In DNA, the CDR3 is TGTGCCAGCAGCGGCTCCGGGACAGGGTTGGGCTATGGCTACACCTTC.

This clone appeared once. This sequence joins TRBV4-3 and TRBJ2-3; 9 nucleotides match TRBD2. This CDR3 comprises 19 residues. The V gene's germline CDR1 is LGHNA and CDR2 YSLEER. Trimming at V came to 4 bases and at J to 4 bases, leaving 18 bases not matched to a gene. The CDR3: CASSPKPMGGGAEADTQYF. The CDR3 DNA reads TGCGCCAGCAGCCCTAAACCCATGGGCGGGGGGGCCGAGGCAGATACGCAGTATTTT.

The chain combines TRBV6-6 with TRBJ2-7; D possibly corresponds to TRBD2 (7 bases). Trimming took 10 bases from V and 4 from J, leaving 14 bases between them. The CDR3 is 12 residues long. Germline V gene lookup returns CDR1 MNHNY and CDR2 SVGAGI (reference sequence). The CDR3 sequence: CATSGTLYEQYF. CDR3 sequence (DNA): TGTGCCACCAGCGGGACACTGTACGAGCAGTACTTC.

The gene calls are TRBV4-3 and TRBJ1-4; D is undetermined. The V and J ends lost 0 bases and 0 bases respectively, with 8 bases between them. The length of the CDR3 is 16 residues. In germline, CDR1 is LGHNA, CDR2 YSLEER. CDR3 nucleotide sequence: TGCGCCAGCAGCCAAGAGTGGAGGGCAACTAATGAAAAACTGTTTTTT. Protein product: CASSQEWRATNEKLFF.

Worth noting for this clone: Germline is not matched at one junction end, which may reflect a read error. The chain recombines TRBV7-7 with TRBJ2-1; TRBD2 aligns across 7 bases. Germline CDR1 reads SSHAT; CDR2 reads FNYEAQ (reference sequence). The CDR3 covers 15 residues. CDR3 sequence: CASSLGAGAYNEQFF. In DNA form, the CDR3 reads TGTGCTAGCAGCTTAGGCGCGGGGGCCTACAATGAGCAGTTCTTC.

This chain connects TRBV7-6 to TRBJ2-7; TRBD1 might be the D (7 bases). Trimming stripped 1 base from V and 3 bases from J, with 16 bases between. The V gene's germline CDR1 is SGHVS and CDR2 FNYEAQ. The CDR3 consists of 16 residues. The CDR3 nucleotides read TGTGCCAGCAGCTTAGAGGCGGCAGGGGGGATCTACGAGCAGTACTTC. Translation: CASSLEAAGGIYEQYF.

The chain recombines TRBV27 with TRBJ2-3; 9 positions agree with TRBD2. V dropped 3 bases and J dropped 3; count of bases not matched to a gene: 10. The CDR3 spans 17 residues. The germline gives CDR1 MNHEY, CDR2 SMNVEV (reference sequence). The DNA for the CDR3 is TGTGCCAGCAGTTTCCTTTCGACTAGCGGTTATACAGATACGCAGTATTTT. It yields the protein CASSFLSTSGYTDTQYF.

The rearrangement joins TRBV11-2 to TRBJ2-7, with TRBD1 matching over 8 bases. V lost 4 bases to trimming and J lost 3 bases; unmatched junction nucleotides: 8. This CDR3 has 15 amino acids. The V gene's germline CDR1 is SGHAT and CDR2 FQNNGV. CDR3: CASSYVGQGDYEQYF. The DNA of the CDR3 is TGTGCCAGCAGCTACGTTGGACAGGGTGACTACGAGCAGTACTTC.

The rearrangement joins TRBV5-1 to TRBJ1-2; the D gene is possibly TRBD1 (6 bases). V was pared by 5 bases and J by 8 bases, with 13 bases between. The CDR3 length is 12 residues. Germline CDR1 is SGHRS and CDR2 is YFSETQ. CDR3 loop: CASRDSEEGYTF. The CDR3 region has the DNA TGCGCCAGCAGGGACAGCGAAGAAGGCTACACCTTC.

This clone appeared a single time. The rearrangement joins TRBV11-1 to TRBJ2-7, with TRBD1 matching over 9 bases. V dropped 1 base and J dropped 3; count of bases not matched to a gene: 4. The germline V gene encodes CDR1 SGHAT and CDR2 FQDESV (reference sequence). This CDR3 is built from 15 residues. The CDR3 here is CASSLGTGGGYEQYF. The CDR3 nucleotides are TGTGCCAGCAGCTTAGGTACAGGGGGCGGCTACGAGCAGTACTTC.

V gene TRBV4-2 combines with J gene TRBJ1-2; 7 bases fit TRBD1. The V gene's germline CDR1 is LGHNA and CDR2 YNFKEQ. The ends lost 4 bases at V and 3 bases at J; junction bases unmatched: 11. The CDR3 loop spans 16 amino acids. The CDR3 loop reads CASSPFLRDRHYGYTF. CDR3 sequence (DNA): TGTGCCAGCAGCCCCTTCCTCCGGGACAGACACTATGGCTACACCTTC.

This chain connects TRBV27 to TRBJ1-1; TRBD1 matches at 10 bases. Germline-derived CDR1 and CDR2 are MNHEY and SMNVEV (reference sequence). There are 12 residues in the CDR3. V was pared by 8 bases and J by 11 bases, with 8 bases of the junction left unmatched. The CDR3: CASGGTGVRAFF. The CDR3 DNA reads as TGTGCCAGCGGAGGGACAGGGGTGAGGGCTTTCTTT.

V is TRBV18 and J is TRBJ2-3; D might be TRBD2 (7 bases). Trimming took 6 bases from V and 4 from J, leaving 14 bases between them. This CDR3 is 14 amino acids long. Germline CDR1 reads KGHSH; CDR2 reads LQKENI. The CDR3 DNA reads TGTGCCAGCTCGTTGGCGGGGGCCCCAGATACGCAGTATTTT. Its translation: CASSLAGAPDTQYF.

This rearrangement joins TRBV4-3 to TRBJ2-1; 12 nucleotides match TRBD2. From germline, CDR1 is LGHNA and CDR2 YSLEER. There are 15 residues in the CDR3. The ends lost 1 base at V and 9 bases at J; junction bases unmatched: 4. The CDR3 nucleotides are TGCGCCAGCAGCCAAGGGACTAGCGGGATGGGTGAGCAGTTCTTC. Amino acids: CASSQGTSGMGEQFF.

The table lists this clone with a few counts. This chain joins TRBV4-2 and TRBJ1-1, with 8 bases aligning to TRBD1. Germline V gives CDR1 LGHNA, CDR2 YNFKEQ. This CDR3 region has 16 residues. V was pared by 0 bases and J by 1 base, with 4 bases of the junction left unmatched. The CDR3 region is CASSQEMGTGNTEAFF. CDR3 nucleotides: TGTGCCAGCAGCCAAGAGATGGGGACAGGGAACACTGAAGCTTTCTTT.

The chain joins TRBV5-8 to TRBJ2-7; D unresolved. Trimming stripped 1 base from V and 6 bases from J, with 8 bases between. The CDR3 spans 12 residues. Germline V gene lookup returns CDR1 SGHTS and CDR2 YDEGEE. The CDR3 coding sequence is TGTGCCAGCAGCTTGTTAAAGCCCGAGCAGTACTTC. Protein: CASSLLKPEQYF.

This clone was recorded only once. The chain uses TRBV5-1 and TRBJ2-5, with TRBD2 matching 15 bases. J was trimmed by 3 bases and V by 1 base; bases with no gene match: 4. CDR1 and CDR2 from the germline V gene are SGHRS and YFSETQ. This CDR3 is 17 amino acids long. The CDR3 DNA follows: TGCGCCAGCAGCTTGTTGGGACTAGCGGGGGGAGAAGAGACCCAGTACTTC. Residues: CASSLLGLAGGEETQYF.

V gene TRBV18 combines with J gene TRBJ1-1; D not certain. The CDR3 totals 13 residues. Germline V gene lookup returns CDR1 KGHSH and CDR2 LQKENI. Trimming stripped 0 bases from V and 6 bases from J, with 8 bases between. CDR3 bases: TGTGCCAGCTCACCACCGTGGAGCGCTGAAGCTTTCTTT. Amino acid sequence: CASSPPWSAEAFF.

The V and J genes are TRBV30 and TRBJ2-7; unclear D gene. The CDR3 runs 10 residues. The germline V gene has CDR1 GTSNPN and CDR2 SVGIG (reference sequence). The V end was cut by 3 bases, the J end by 6 bases, with 6 bases between. CDR3 residues: CAWSQIEQYF. Here the CDR3 DNA reads TGTGCCTGGAGCCAAATCGAGCAGTACTTC.

This clone has just one count. The chain uses TRBV7-6 and TRBJ1-3; 9 bases match TRBD1. The CDR3 runs 16 residues. Germline assignment: CDR1 SGHVS and CDR2 FNYEAQ. V shed 4 bases and J 7 bases; nucleotides not matched to a gene: 11. The CDR3 bases are TGTGCCAGCAGCTCTTTACGTCCGGGACAGGGCAACACCATATATTTT. This codes for CASSSLRPGQGNTIYF.

The gene calls are TRBV7-2 and TRBJ2-2; possibly TRBD2 for D (6 bases). The V end lost 5 bases, the J end lost 5 bases, and 18 bases lay between the germline ends. Germline CDR1 and CDR2: SGHTA and FQGNSA. This CDR3 comprises 16 residues. In DNA form, the CDR3 reads TGTGCCAGCAGCCCAGAACTCTGGCGGGGAACCGGGGAGCTGTTTTTT. Amino acids: CASSPELWRGTGELFF.

The chain is built from TRBV6-6 and TRBJ1-4; D gene uncertain. Deletions cut 4 bases from V and 11 bases from J, with 20 bases between. CDR1 and CDR2 (germline): MNHNY, SVGAGI (reference sequence). This CDR3 is 15 amino acids long. The CDR3 sequence is CASSSLLGKGGKLFF. The CDR3 bases are TGTGCCAGCAGTTCCTTACTAGGGAAAGGAGGGAAACTGTTTTTT.